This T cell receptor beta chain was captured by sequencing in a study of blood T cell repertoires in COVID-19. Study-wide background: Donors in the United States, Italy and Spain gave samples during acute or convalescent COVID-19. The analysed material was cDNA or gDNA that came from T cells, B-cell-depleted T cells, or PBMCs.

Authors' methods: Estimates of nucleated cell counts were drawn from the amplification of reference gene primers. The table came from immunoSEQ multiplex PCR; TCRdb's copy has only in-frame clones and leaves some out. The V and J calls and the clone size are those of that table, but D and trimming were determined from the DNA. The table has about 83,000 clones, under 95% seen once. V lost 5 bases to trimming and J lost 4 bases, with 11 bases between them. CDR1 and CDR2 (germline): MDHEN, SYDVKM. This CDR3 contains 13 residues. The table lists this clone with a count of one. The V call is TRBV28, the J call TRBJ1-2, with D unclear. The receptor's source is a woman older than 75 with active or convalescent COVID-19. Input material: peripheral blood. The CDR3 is CASSPRRFYGYTF. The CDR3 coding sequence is TGTGCCAGCAGTCCCCGGCGGTTCTATGGCTACACCTTC.